The 30 T cell receptor beta chains below were found in one sample sequenced in a study of CD8 T cells in ankylosing spondylitis. TCRdb used MiXCR to reprocess the 5' RACE reads, holding one entry per CDR3 protein. Among roughly 190,000 distinct CDR3 sequences listed, about 13% were seen once. The material sequenced was blood, either unsorted or a sorted T cell fraction (not recorded which). The receptors originated from a male donor with ankylosing spondylitis or in good health (not recorded which).

The sample holds a few counts of this clonotype. V and J are TRBV6-5 and TRBJ1-1; D might be TRBD1 (5 bases). CDR3 length: 16 amino acids. From germline, CDR1 is MNHEY and CDR2 SVGAGI. V lost 2 bases and J 2 bases, leaving 15 bases between the germline ends. The CDR3 DNA reads TGTGCCAGCAGTTACCCCCGTCGGGACGGAAACACTGAAGCTTTCTTT. Translation gives CASSYPRRDGNTEAFF.

The CDR3 DNA follows: TGTGCCAGCAGCATTTACCTGTATTCGGGGGACACTGAAGCTTTCTTT. Protein sequence: CASSIYLYSGDTEAFF. V and J are TRBV7-9 and TRBJ1-1; a weak D match, TRBD1 (5 bases). CDR3 length: 16 amino acids. Germline loops: CDR1 SEHNR, CDR2 FQNEAQ (reference sequence). V was trimmed by 5 bases and J by 3 bases, leaving 19 bases between them.

The rearrangement uses TRBV5-5 and TRBJ2-1; 14 bases map to TRBD2. The CDR3 loop spans 16 amino acids. After removal of 3 bases from V and 2 bases from J, the junction contained 1 base not matched to a gene. Germline V gene data show CDR1 as SGHKS and CDR2 as YYEKEE (reference sequence). DNA for the CDR3: TGTGCCAGCAGCTCGGGACTAGCGGGAGCCTACAATGAGCAGTTCTTC. Translating it yields CASSSGLAGAYNEQFF.

This clonotype was observed a handful of times. The chain couples TRBV12-3 or TRBV12-4 to TRBJ1-1; D gene uncertain. V lost 3 bases, J lost 7 bases, and 15 bases lay in between. The CDR3 is 14 amino acids. The CDR3: CASSFLGTPNEAFF. As DNA, the CDR3 is TGTGCCAGCAGTTTCCTTGGCACACCTAATGAAGCTTTCTTT.

In this sample, this clonotype turned up many times. This rearrangement joins TRBV4-1 to TRBJ2-2; D gene unclear. The CDR3 spans 13 residues. With 0 bases removed from V and 2 bases from J, the gap between germline ends came to 1 base. Germline V gene data show CDR1 as MGHRA and CDR2 as YSYEKL. The CDR3 coding sequence is TGCGCCAGCAGCCAAGAAAACACCGGGGAGCTGTTTTTT. This codes for CASSQENTGELFF.

In this sample, this clonotype turned up many times. The chain couples TRBV11-3 to TRBJ1-4; D gene ambiguous. V was trimmed by 1 base and J by 3 bases, leaving 9 bases between them. The length of the CDR3 is 15 residues. Per germline, CDR1 SGHNT and CDR2 YENEEA. The CDR3 DNA is TGTGCCAGCAGCTTAGTGGCAACCTCTAATGAAAAACTGTTTTTT. It encodes CASSLVATSNEKLFF. The entire variable domain, with the rest obtained from reference TRBV11-3 and TRBJ1-4, is as follows: EAGVVQSPRYKIIEKKQPVAFWCNPISGHNTLYWYLQNLGQGPELLIRYENEEAVDDSQLPKDRFSAERLKGVDSTLKIQPAELGDSAVYLCASSLVATSNEKLFFGSGTQLSVL.

This clonotype was seen a handful of times. The chain recombines TRBV7-9 with TRBJ1-6, with D possibly being TRBD1 (5 bases). CDR3 length: 14 amino acids. V lost 5 bases and J lost 7, with 12 bases in between. Germline-derived CDR1 and CDR2 are SEHNR and FQNEAQ (reference sequence). The CDR3 nucleotides read TGTGCCAGCAGCCCAGTTCAGGGAAATTCACCCCTCCACTTT. As protein: CASSPVQGNSPLHF.

The chain combines TRBV27 with TRBJ1-5; D unresolved. Trimming cost V 3 bases and J 2 bases, with 14 bases left between them. CDR1 MNHEY and CDR2 SMNVEV come from the germline V gene (reference sequence). The CDR3 spans 16 residues. CDR3 sequence: CASSLLTGLGNQPQHF. Written as DNA, the CDR3 is TGTGCCAGCAGTTTGTTAACTGGTCTCGGCAATCAGCCCCAGCATTTT.

The genes are TRBV5-1 and TRBJ2-3; tentative D call: TRBD2 (6 bases). Per the germline V gene, CDR1 is SGHRS and CDR2 is YFSETQ. The CDR3 spans 16 residues. Between the trimmed V and J ends, which lost 4 bases and 4 bases, there was a span of 19 bases. The DNA for the CDR3 is TGCGCCAGCAGCCCGGGGGACGGCCCGGGGGCAGATACGCAGTATTTT. Translated: CASSPGDGPGADTQYF.

This clonotype was detected a few times. The chain combines TRBV20-1 with TRBJ2-1; no definite D call. This CDR3 comprises 15 residues. Looked up from germline, CDR1 is DFQATT and CDR2 is SNEGSKA (reference sequence). V was shortened by 0 bases and J by 7 bases, with 16 bases between the two germline ends. The CDR3 region has the DNA TGCAGTGCTAGAGAGTCTAGAGGAGTTACGAATGAGCAGTTCTTC. Translation: CSARESRGVTNEQFF.

This clonotype was picked up a small number of times. The genes are TRBV6-1 and TRBJ2-3; D unresolved. V lost 1 base and J 2 bases, leaving 7 bases between the germline ends. CDR1 and CDR2 from the germline V gene are MNHNS and SASEGT. The CDR3 loop spans 14 amino acids. The CDR3 DNA is TGTGCCAGCAGTGAAGAGACGCCCACAGATACGCAGTATTTT. It codes for CASSEETPTDTQYF.

This clonotype was seen a handful of times. This chain joins TRBV12-3 or TRBV12-4 and TRBJ2-7; a possible D gene is TRBD2 (8 bases). V was trimmed by 5 bases and J by 2 bases, leaving 16 bases between them. CDR3 length: 15 amino acids. The CDR3 loop reads CASSPGGLGTYEQYF. Written as DNA, the CDR3 is TGTGCCAGCAGTCCAGGGGGACTAGGAACCTACGAGCAGTACTTC.

The V gene is TRBV2, the J gene TRBJ2-1; D might be TRBD2 (7 bases). V lost 8 bases and J 8 bases, leaving 16 bases between the germline ends. Germline V gene data show CDR1 as SNHLY and CDR2 as FYNNEI. The CDR3 runs to 13 residues. CDR3 sequence reads: CASGWGREHEQFF. Here the CDR3 DNA reads TGTGCCAGCGGATGGGGGCGGGAGCATGAGCAGTTCTTC.

CDR3 sequence: CSAHYLRGWESTDTQYF. The DNA of the CDR3 is TGCAGTGCTCATTACTTGCGGGGGTGGGAAAGCACAGATACGCAGTATTTT. This chain links TRBV20-1 with TRBJ2-3; 7 positions match TRBD2. The CDR3 sequence is 17 residues long. With V trimmed by 5 bases and J by 0 bases, 14 bases remained unmatched. The germline V gene has CDR1 DFQATT and CDR2 SNEGSKA (reference sequence).

This clonotype was recorded many times. The chain couples TRBV12-3 or TRBV12-4 to TRBJ2-2; 7 nucleotides line up with TRBD2. This CDR3 spans 12 amino acids. J was trimmed by 6 bases and V by 6 bases; bases with no gene match: 1. Here the CDR3 DNA reads TGTGCCAGCAGGGGAGGGTCCGGGGAGCTGTTTTTT. Protein sequence: CASRGGSGELFF.

The chain uses TRBV9 and TRBJ2-3; a possible D gene is TRBD1 (6 bases). CDR1 SGDLS and CDR2 YYNGEE come from the germline V gene. The CDR3 is 14 residues long. The V gene lost 4 bases and the J gene lost 1 base, with 10 bases spanning the gap. This chain's CDR3 is CASSTRTGTDTQYF. CDR3 nucleotides: TGTGCCAGCAGCACTCGGACAGGCACAGATACGCAGTATTTT.

This clonotype was found a few times. Relative to the germline gene, one junction end is altered; a read error may explain this. The J gene is TRBJ2-7, the V gene TRBV5-1, with TRBD2 identical over 7 bases. The CDR3 sequence is 16 residues long. The germline CDR1 and CDR2 sequences are SGHRS and YFSETQ. Here the CDR3 reads CASTLDAGVATYEQYF. Here the CDR3 DNA reads TGCGCCAGCACCTTGGACGCGGGGGTCGCGACCTACGAGCAGTACTTC.

The V and J genes are TRBV12-3 or TRBV12-4 and TRBJ2-7, with D perhaps TRBD1 (6 bases). Trimming cost V 6 bases and J 4 bases, with 19 bases left between them. This CDR3 contains 15 residues. The CDR3 here is CASSMGARTTYEQYF. The DNA of the CDR3 is TGTGCCAGCAGCATGGGGGCGAGAACGACATACGAGCAGTACTTC.

This clonotype was seen ten or more times. This chain uses TRBV7-9 with TRBJ2-7, with D hard to call. The V gene lost 2 bases and the J gene lost 5 bases, with 10 bases spanning the gap. Germline V gene sequence: CDR1 SEHNR, CDR2 FQNEAQ (reference sequence). This CDR3 region has 13 residues. The CDR3 region has the DNA TGTGCCAGCAGCTTATCCCACCAACACGAGCAGTACTTC. It specifies CASSLSHQHEQYF.

The gene calls are TRBV4-1 and TRBJ2-3; TRBD1 agrees at 9 bases. The V segment lost 2 bases and the J segment 5 bases; nucleotides outside the gene matches: 11. From germline, CDR1 is MGHRA and CDR2 YSYEKL. The CDR3 has 17 residues. CDR3 in DNA: TGCGCCAGCAGCCAATGGGTCTCCGGGACAGGGAGAGATACGCAGTATTTT. It specifies CASSQWVSGTGRDTQYF.

This clonotype was detected only a few times. The chain joins TRBV6-1 to TRBJ2-3, with 9 bases lining up with TRBD2. The CDR3 contains 17 residues. Germline V gives CDR1 MNHNS, CDR2 SASEGT. The V segment lost 5 bases and the J segment 1 base; nucleotides outside the gene matches: 10. CDR3 in amino acids: CASSRKAGGHGTDTQYF. DNA of the CDR3: TGTGCCAGCAGTAGGAAGGCGGGGGGGCACGGCACAGATACGCAGTATTTT.

CDR3 DNA sequence: TGTGCCAGCAGTTTGGCGGGGGGACGAGACGGGGAGCTGTTTTTT. Its protein is CASSLAGGRDGELFF. This chain links TRBV27 with TRBJ2-2; 8 bases align to TRBD2. This CDR3 has 15 amino acids. Per the germline V gene, CDR1 is MNHEY and CDR2 is SMNVEV (reference sequence). The junction had 7 bases not matched to a gene; V was cut back by 3 bases and J by 7 bases.

This clonotype was seen repeatedly, ten times or more. The gene calls are TRBV5-1 and TRBJ2-5, with D possibly called TRBD1 or TRBD2 (5 bases each). This CDR3 contains 15 residues. Trimming shortened V by 3 bases and J by 5 bases, and 17 bases separated the two germline ends. The germline CDR1 and CDR2 sequences are SGHRS and YFSETQ. In DNA, the CDR3 is TGCGCCAGCAGCTCCGGGACGGCCGAGGTTGAGACCCAGTACTTC. It encodes CASSSGTAEVETQYF.

In its sample, this clonotype was seen many times. The chain employs TRBV3-1 and TRBJ1-1; D gene unclear. Germline V CDR1 and CDR2: LGHDT, YNNKEL (reference sequence). This CDR3 spans 12 amino acids. Trimming took off 5 bases at V and 0 bases at J, with 4 bases between the two ends. The CDR3 region has the DNA TGTGCCAGCAGCTTCATGAACACTGAAGCTTTCTTT. This codes for CASSFMNTEAFF.

This clonotype showed up just a few times. V and J are TRBV5-1 and TRBJ2-7; 8 bases map to TRBD1. V trimming: 3 bases; J trimming: 2 bases; junction bases outside the gene matches: 7. Germline values: CDR1 SGHRS, CDR2 YFSETQ. The CDR3 length is 15 residues. The CDR3 coding sequence is TGCGCCAGCAGCTCTGGGACAGGTAGCCCCTACGAGCAGTACTTC. Translation: CASSSGTGSPYEQYF.

This clonotype occurred a few times. The chain joins TRBV5-5 to TRBJ1-4; perhaps TRBD1 as D (5 bases). The CDR3 contains 16 residues. V lost 4 bases to trimming and J lost 0 bases, with 13 bases between them. In germline, CDR1 is SGHKS, CDR2 YYEKEE (reference sequence). The CDR3 loop reads CASSPGTATTNEKLFF. The CDR3 DNA sequence: TGTGCCAGCAGCCCCGGGACGGCTACAACTAATGAAAAACTGTTTTTT.

The rearrangement uses TRBV29-1 and TRBJ2-2; 8 nucleotides match TRBD2. V shed 6 bases and J 4 bases; nucleotides not matched to a gene: 7. This CDR3 spans 14 amino acids. From germline, CDR1 is SQVTM and CDR2 ANQGSEA. CDR3 protein: CSVAGGGFTGELFF. The CDR3 DNA reads TGCAGCGTGGCGGGAGGTGGTTTCACCGGGGAGCTGTTTTTT.

The chain links TRBV12-3 or TRBV12-4 to TRBJ2-2; D is ambiguous. There are 13 residues in the CDR3. V was cut by 4 bases and J by 2 bases, with 5 bases left in between. The CDR3 DNA is TGTGCCAGCAGTTCAACTAACACCGGGGAGCTGTTTTTT. This translates into CASSSTNTGELFF.

This clonotype was seen only a few times. The chain couples TRBV4-1 to TRBJ2-5, with 7 positions matching TRBD2. Trimming removed 5 bases from V and 2 bases from J; junction bases left unmatched: 5. Germline lookup yields CDR1 MGHRA and CDR2 YSYEKL. This CDR3 has 14 residues. This chain's CDR3 is CASSTLGGQETQYF. As DNA, the CDR3 is TGCGCCAGCAGCACCCTCGGGGGGCAAGAGACCCAGTACTTC.

This clonotype was found a few times. The rearrangement links TRBV27 to TRBJ2-2, with TRBD2 matching over 10 bases. Germline-derived CDR1 and CDR2 are MNHEY and SMNVEV (reference sequence). V was clipped by 10 bases and J by 4 bases; unmatched bases: 9. The CDR3 is 15 amino acids. DNA of the CDR3: TGTGCCATCGGAGGGGTAGCGGGAGGCACCGGGGAGCTGTTTTTT. Its translation: CAIGGVAGGTGELFF.